This T cell receptor (beta chain) originates from a study of CD8+ T cells in alopecia areata. Sample treatment: oral pan-JAK inhibitor, 5-10 mg twice daily. For this clone: Its antigen is unknown.

V lost 0 bases and J lost 5, with 11 bases in between. The CDR3 loop spans 14 amino acids. From germline, CDR1 is SGHNT and CDR2 YYREEE (reference sequence). Extracted from the samples, RNA was reverse transcribed into cDNA to serve as the sequencing template. TCRdb keeps only in-frame clones here, not all; method: immunoSEQ multiplex PCR. The data hold about 210,000 clones, with less than 50% observed a single time. Study-level points and caveats: Sequence data from scalp samples additionally include resident alphabeta T cells of normal skin. Compared with normal scalp, lesional scalp had higher clonality and more expanded CD8+ clones. Under tofacitinib, fewer expanded CD8+ clones appeared among the top 100 scalp clones.

The sequence was collected from a human donor with alopecia areata. The sample here was CD4+ T cells sorted from blood, taken around week 37, from a patient treated with tofacitinib. This chain links TRBV5-4 with TRBJ2-5; D is unresolved. CDR3 loop: CASSLGITAETQYF. Here the CDR3 DNA reads TGTGCCAGCAGCTTGGGGATAACCGCCGAGACCCAGTACTTC.